These 23 T cell receptor beta chains were sequenced from one sample in a study of T cell responses to AZD1222 COVID-19 vaccine. Libraries were prepared by immunoSEQ multiplex PCR; TCRdb keeps only in-frame clonotypes and omits some of them. This sample has about 99,000 clones, with approximately 86% found just once. The sequenced sample was peripheral blood, obtained 28 days after the second dose of the MenACWY control vaccine. The origin of the receptors is an adult who received the MenACWY meningococcal vaccine as a control.

This chain joins TRBV4-1 and TRBJ2-2; a weak D match, TRBD1 (5 bases). V gave up 0 bases and J gave up 2 bases, with 10 bases separating them. CDR1 and CDR2 (germline): MGHRA, YSYEKL. The CDR3 loop spans 16 amino acids. CDR3 residues: CASSQDPGYNTGELFF. CDR3 DNA sequence: TGCGCCAGCAGCCAAGATCCAGGGTATAACACCGGGGAGCTGTTTTTT.

The rearrangement links TRBV11-3 to TRBJ2-2; 8 bases are shared with TRBD1. This CDR3 spans 15 amino acids. Germline V gene sequence: CDR1 SGHNT, CDR2 YENEEA. V shed 5 bases and J 4 bases; nucleotides not matched to a gene: 6. The CDR3 reads CASSPRGPGTGELFF. CDR3 DNA sequence: TGTGCCAGCAGCCCCAGGGGGCCGGGCACCGGGGAGCTGTTTTTT.

This clone was seen a handful of times. The V gene is TRBV6-2 or TRBV6-3, the J gene TRBJ2-2; possibly TRBD1 or TRBD2 for D (5 bases each). CDR3 size: 15 residues. Trimming stripped 4 bases from V and 6 bases from J, with 15 bases between. The germline gives CDR1 MNHEY, CDR2 SVGEGT. The chain's CDR3 is CASSLLGALPGELFF. The CDR3 DNA reads TGTGCCAGCAGTTTACTAGGGGCCTTGCCCGGGGAGCTGTTTTTT.

This chain links TRBV7-9 with TRBJ2-1; D gene ambiguous. Germline values: CDR1 SEHNR, CDR2 FQNEAQ (reference sequence). The CDR3 runs 11 residues. V lost 1 base and J lost 8, with 3 bases in between. DNA for the CDR3: TGTGCCAGCAGCTTAGGCCATGAGCAGTTCTTC. This gives the protein CASSLGHEQFF.

The rearrangement links TRBV2 to TRBJ1-6; D unclear. Germline V gives CDR1 SNHLY, CDR2 FYNNEI. This CDR3 spans 13 amino acids. V was shortened by 8 bases and J by 3 bases, with 8 bases between the two germline ends. The CDR3 DNA sequence: TGTGCCAGCCGGCGGGACTATAATTCACCCCTCCACTTT. Translation gives CASRRDYNSPLHF.

The chain has TRBV6-5 and TRBJ2-6; D uncertain. Trimming removed 8 bases from V and 0 bases from J, with 8 bases in between. This CDR3 region has 14 residues. The V gene's germline CDR1 is MNHEY and CDR2 SVGAGI. This chain's CDR3 is CASGRVSGANVLTF. The CDR3 DNA reads as TGTGCCAGCGGTAGGGTCTCTGGGGCCAACGTCCTGACTTTC.

The chain couples TRBV6-2 or TRBV6-3 to TRBJ2-7; the match to TRBD1 covers 8 bases. Losses at the gene ends were 6 bases for V and 1 base for J; bases not matched to a gene: 20. Germline CDR1 and CDR2: MNHEY and SVGEGT. The CDR3 consists of 19 residues. The CDR3 sequence: CASSFSERRQGRRSYEQYF. The CDR3 DNA reads as TGTGCCAGCAGCTTCTCCGAACGTAGACAGGGGAGAAGGTCCTACGAGCAGTACTTC.

This rearrangement joins TRBV7-2 to TRBJ2-7; no clear D. CDR1 and CDR2 from the germline V gene are SGHTA and FQGNSA. This CDR3 is built from 13 residues. The V end lost 5 bases, the J end lost 4 bases, and 12 bases lay between the germline ends. The DNA for the CDR3 is TGTGCCAGCAGCCACACCCCCGGATACGAGCAGTACTTC. Encoded protein: CASSHTPGYEQYF. The full variable domain, completed using reference TRBV7-2 and TRBJ2-7, is GAGVSQSPSNKVTEKGKDVELRCDPISGHTALYWYRQSLGQGLEFLIYFQGNSAPDKSGLPSDRFSAERTGGSVSTLTIQRTQQEDSAVYLCASSHTPGYEQYFGPGTRLTVT.

This clone was counted only a few times. This sequence joins TRBV6-6 and TRBJ2-7, with TRBD2 identical over 11 bases. Germline trimming cut 5 bases from V and 2 bases from J; bases unmatched to any gene: 11. In germline, CDR1 is MNHNY, CDR2 SVGAGI (reference sequence). The CDR3 loop spans 17 amino acids. The chain's CDR3 is CASSLSPTSGGTYEQYF. The CDR3 coding sequence is TGTGCCAGCAGTCTCTCCCCTACTAGCGGGGGCACCTACGAGCAGTACTTC.

The rearrangement links TRBV5-4 to TRBJ1-2; 9 bases line up with TRBD1. This CDR3 comprises 15 residues. V lost 2 bases and J lost 4; bases outside the gene matches: 6. The germline V gene has CDR1 SGHNT and CDR2 YYREEE (reference sequence). CDR3 nucleotide sequence: TGTGCCAGCAGCTTCTCGGACAGGGGAGGCTATGGCTACACCTTC. It encodes CASSFSDRGGYGYTF.

V and J are TRBV30 and TRBJ1-5; 11 bases match TRBD1. CDR1 is GTSNPN, CDR2 SVGIG, per germline (reference sequence). After removal of 8 bases from V and 7 bases from J, the junction contained 7 bases not matched to a gene. The CDR3 consists of 13 residues. The CDR3 DNA reads TGTGCCCTCGGGACAGGGGGAAGCCAGCCCCAGCATTTT. Translation: CALGTGGSQPQHF.

For this clone: This same CDR3 is encoded by further DNA sequences in the sample. The chain uses TRBV5-1 and TRBJ2-2; weak D call: TRBD2 (5 bases). Trimming left V 4 bases short and J 0 bases short, with 10 bases between. The V gene's germline CDR1 is SGHRS and CDR2 YFSETQ. CDR3 length equals 15 residues. The CDR3 DNA reads TGCGCCAGCAGCCCGGGGAGCCCGAACACCGGGGAGCTGTTTTTT. Its translation is CASSPGSPNTGELFF.

The rearrangement uses TRBV19 and TRBJ2-3, with unresolved D. Trimming left V 3 bases short and J 7 bases short, with 11 bases between. This CDR3 region has 13 residues. Germline CDR1 is LNHDA and CDR2 is SQIVND (reference sequence). The DNA of the CDR3 is TGTGCCAGTAGTATTAAACGAGATCATACGCAGTATTTT. Residues: CASSIKRDHTQYF. The variable domain in full, with the rest retrieved from reference TRBV19 and TRBJ2-3, is DGGITQSPKYLFRKEGQNVTLSCEQNLNHDAMYWYRQDPGQGLRLIYYSQIVNDFQKGDIAEGYSVSREKKESFPLTVTSAQKNPTAFYLCASSIKRDHTQYFGPGTRLTVL.

In the case of this clone: Other DNA sequences of this sample code for an identical CDR3. The genes are TRBV18 and TRBJ1-1, with D unclear. V dropped 0 bases and J dropped 1 base, with 6 bases sitting between them. The CDR3 runs to 14 residues. The germline gives CDR1 KGHSH, CDR2 LQKENI. The CDR3 nucleotides are TGTGCCAGCTCACCACCGGGGAGGAACACTGAAGCTTTCTTT. This gives the protein CASSPPGRNTEAFF.

This clone has just one count. The rearrangement uses TRBV6-4 and TRBJ2-1; either TRBD1 or TRBD2 may supply D (5 bases each). V gave up 3 bases and J gave up 4 bases, with 10 bases separating them. In germline, CDR1 is MRHNA, CDR2 SNTAGT. The CDR3 runs to 14 residues. The CDR3 DNA follows: TGTGCCAGCAGTGAGGGGGACCCTTACAATGAGCAGTTCTTC. The encoded protein is CASSEGDPYNEQFF.

This chain joins TRBV28 and TRBJ1-2, with 7 bases fitting TRBD1. The CDR3 length is 13 residues. Per germline, CDR1 MDHEN and CDR2 SYDVKM. V shed 7 bases and J 6 bases; nucleotides not matched to a gene: 8. The CDR3 region has the DNA TGTGCCAGCACCTCTTCGGACAGGAATGGCTACACCTTC. Its translation: CASTSSDRNGYTF.

This clone came up a few times. The CDR3 region has the DNA TGTGCCAGCAGCCTACAGGGGGCCAGGGGCATATATGGCTACACCTTC. Translating gives CASSLQGARGIYGYTF. This chain joins TRBV7-2 and TRBJ1-2, with 9 bases aligning to TRBD1. The ends lost 5 bases at V and 5 bases at J; junction bases unmatched: 12. This CDR3 region has 16 residues. In germline, CDR1 is SGHTA, CDR2 FQGNSA.

The chain joins TRBV6-5 to TRBJ1-2; no firm D call. CDR3 length: 16 residues. The V gene's germline CDR1 is MNHEY and CDR2 SVGAGI. V lost 3 bases and J lost 6, with 20 bases in between. DNA for the CDR3: TGTGCCAGCAGTTATCGCGGGCCGGCGATGGGGAATGGCTACACCTTC. Translating gives CASSYRGPAMGNGYTF.

The chain combines TRBV30 with TRBJ2-7; D unclear. The CDR3 runs to 14 residues. Germline V CDR1 and CDR2: GTSNPN, SVGIG (reference sequence). V lost 2 bases, J lost 5 bases, and 16 bases lay in between. The CDR3 bases are TGTGCCTGGAGTAATGAGGCAGGCGTGGACGAGCAGTACTTC. Protein: CAWSNEAGVDEQYF.

The J gene is TRBJ2-6, the V gene TRBV5-4; D gene unclear. CDR1 and CDR2 from the germline V gene are SGHNT and YYREEE (reference sequence). There are 15 residues in the CDR3. The germline V and J ends were trimmed by 4 bases and 4 bases, with 12 bases remaining between them. CDR3 sequence (DNA): TGTGCCAGCAGCGCCAGATGGGCGGGGGCCAACGTCCTGACTTTC. This codes for CASSARWAGANVLTF.

The chain recombines TRBV13 with TRBJ1-5; D gene unclear. CDR1 is PRHDT and CDR2 is FYEKMQ in the germline V gene (reference sequence). V was clipped by 5 bases and J by 0 bases, with 11 bases between them. The CDR3 consists of 15 residues. The chain's CDR3 is CASSDSSYSNQPQHF. The CDR3 DNA is TGTGCCAGCAGCGACTCCAGTTATAGCAATCAGCCCCAGCATTTT.

This sequence joins TRBV7-2 and TRBJ2-3, with a possible D match to TRBD2 (6 bases). Germline V gives CDR1 SGHTA, CDR2 FQGNSA. The CDR3 runs 16 residues. V shed 3 bases and J shed 0 bases, with 13 bases lying between them. CDR3 loop: CASSLAGPLSTDTQYF. In nucleotides, the CDR3 is TGTGCCAGCAGCTTGGCGGGGCCCCTGAGCACAGATACGCAGTATTTT.

V usage is TRBV11-3 and J usage is TRBJ1-2; perhaps TRBD1 as D (6 bases). V was pared by 3 bases and J by 6 bases, with 20 bases between. Germline assignment: CDR1 SGHNT and CDR2 YENEEA. This CDR3 is built from 16 residues. The CDR3 bases are TGTGCCAGCAGCTTTGGACAGCGCTGCCGAACTAATGGCTACACCTTC. Its translation is CASSFGQRCRTNGYTF.